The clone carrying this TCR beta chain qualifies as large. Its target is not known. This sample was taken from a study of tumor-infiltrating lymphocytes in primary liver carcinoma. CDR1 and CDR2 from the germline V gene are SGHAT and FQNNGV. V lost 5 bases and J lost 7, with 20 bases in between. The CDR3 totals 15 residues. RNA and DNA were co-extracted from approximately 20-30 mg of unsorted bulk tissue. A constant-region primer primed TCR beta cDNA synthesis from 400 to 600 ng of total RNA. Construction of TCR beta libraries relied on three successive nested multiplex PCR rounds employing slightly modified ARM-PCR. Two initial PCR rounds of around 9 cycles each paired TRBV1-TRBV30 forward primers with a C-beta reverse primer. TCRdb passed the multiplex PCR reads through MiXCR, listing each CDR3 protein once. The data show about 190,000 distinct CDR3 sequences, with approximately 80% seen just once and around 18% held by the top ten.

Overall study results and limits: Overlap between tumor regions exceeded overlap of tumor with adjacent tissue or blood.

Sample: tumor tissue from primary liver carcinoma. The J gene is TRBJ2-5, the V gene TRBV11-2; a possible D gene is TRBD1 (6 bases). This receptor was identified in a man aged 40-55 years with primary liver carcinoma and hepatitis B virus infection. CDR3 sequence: CASSPRSAPGVTQYF. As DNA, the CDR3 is TGTGCCAGCAGCCCCCGGTCAGCCCCAGGGGTGACCCAGTACTTC. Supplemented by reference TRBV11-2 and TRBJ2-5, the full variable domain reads EAGVAQSPRYKIIEKRQSVAFWCNPISGHATLYWYQQILGQGPKLLIQFQNNGVVDDSQLPKDRFSAERLKGVDSTLKIQPAKLEDSAVYLCASSPRSAPGVTQYFGPGTRLLVL.